This T cell receptor (beta chain) comes out of a study of cytomegalovirus exposure and HLA in healthy donors (dated by TCRdb to about 2017). Looking at the study overall: A later analysis indicated that the roughly 130 validation repertoires were generated on the platform also employed for the roughly 730 repertoires of the first cohort. To predict cytomegalovirus infection status, the study combined high-throughput TCR immunosequencing, statistical association of individual TCRs with disease status, and machine learning. Along with the roughly 610-subject first cohort, a separate validation cohort of over a hundred different subjects was used. The study aimed to test whether signatures of past pathogen exposure could be identified by cataloging public T cell receptors. Overall study results and their limits: Cytomegalovirus status was reported to be diagnosed by the classifier with high specificity and sensitivity in both the original and validation cohorts. Most TCR sequences were observed very rarely across donors, whereas some public TCRs were present in many individuals. The study listed 164 TCR beta chains as associated with cytomegalovirus. A later analysis found that TCRs clustered in the first cohort also tended to co-occur in the approximately 120 validation repertoires, with approximately 95% of cluster scores above 0. The authors suggested that the approach could potentially be extended to other disease states and immunological phenotypes. All 120 or so repertoires were used to score co-occurrence in the validation cohort in a later analysis, because that analysis had no HLA typing for the cohort. A few of the identified cytomegalovirus-associated TCR beta chains were confirmed in vitro to be specific for cytomegalovirus antigens.

Library preparation used the immunoSEQ multiplex PCR assay. The authors processed their data as follows. To diagnose cytomegalovirus status from the catalog of TCR beta chain sequences, a statistical classification framework was built. TCRdb's version of the immuneACCESS table is confined to in-frame rearrangements and falls short of the full clone set. An unresolved V gene accounts for under half of the shortfall where checked; the remainder is of unknown origin. V, J and clone size are those of that table, while D and trimming were read from the DNA. The sample data list 75,000 to 85,000 clones, and under 95% of these were observed just once. 2% to 2.5% of the sample goes to the ten largest clones. In regard to this clone: The antigen it binds to is not known. Base qualities are not recorded, but no much larger clone differs from it by a single base.

The donors belonged to the validation cohort of about 120 subjects, which was separate from the approximately 700-subject first cohort. CDR1 is given as MNHEY and CDR2 as SMNVEV, both from the germline V gene (reference sequence). V is shortened by 4 bases, J by 0 bases, and the region joining them spans 18 bases. Including cysteine and phenylalanine, the CDR3 has 17 amino acids. The read is trimmed to its CDR3 DNA, 51 bases read in frame from base 1. The receptor's source is a young man in good health and CMV-seronegative. Sequencing was done on a sample of PBMCs. The rearrangement combines TRBV27 with TRBJ2-5; tentative D gene TRBD1, with 6 bases matching. The nucleotides are TGTGCCAGCAGTTCTCTTGTGAGACAGGCGAACCAAGAGACCCAGTACTTC. It translates to CASSSLVRQANQETQYF.